A single sample is the source of the 8 T cell receptor beta chains below, sequenced in a study of blood T cell repertoires in COVID-19. Clones were sequenced by immunoSEQ multiplex PCR, and TCRdb holds only the in-frame ones, with some missing. The sample lists 200,000 or so clones; roughly nine tenths were seen once. The sequenced material came from PBMCs or T cells enriched from blood (not recorded which). Source of these receptors: a woman in her twenties or thirties who had recovered from COVID-19.

The V gene is TRBV29-1, the J gene TRBJ1-5, with a weak D call TRBD1 (6 bases). The CDR3 runs to 13 residues. Germline-derived CDR1 and CDR2 are SQVTM and ANQGSEA. V lost 6 bases to trimming and J lost 5 bases, with 14 bases between them. The CDR3 bases are TGCAGCGTGGGGACAAATAGGGATCAGCCCCAGCATTTT. This codes for CSVGTNRDQPQHF.

This chain connects TRBV6-1 to TRBJ1-2; TRBD1 might be the D (6 bases). Trimming left V 3 bases short and J 5 bases short, with 10 bases between. Germline loops: CDR1 MNHNS, CDR2 SASEGT. The CDR3 contains 13 residues. The CDR3 here is CASSDQGKYGYTF. In DNA form, the CDR3 reads TGTGCCAGCAGTGACCAGGGGAAATATGGCTACACCTTC.

This chain uses TRBV12-3 or TRBV12-4 with TRBJ1-4; D is possibly TRBD1 (5 bases). V shed 5 bases and J shed 3 bases, with 7 bases lying between them. CDR3 size: 13 residues. CDR3 DNA sequence: TGTGCCAGCAGTCTGACAGCTAATGAAAAACTGTTTTTT. Translating it yields CASSLTANEKLFF.

The rearrangement uses TRBV11-2 and TRBJ2-7; 8 bases are a match to TRBD1. Trimming removed 5 bases from V and 2 bases from J; junction bases left unmatched: 11. This CDR3 spans 16 amino acids. CDR1 and CDR2 (germline): SGHAT, FQNNGV. CDR3 residues: CASSTPRTGYTYEQYF. DNA of the CDR3: TGTGCCAGCAGCACGCCCCGGACAGGGTACACCTACGAGCAGTACTTC.

J is TRBJ1-3 and V is TRBV5-6, with a tentative D call TRBD1 (6 bases). The V end lost 4 bases, the J end lost 8 bases, and 10 bases lay between the germline ends. Germline CDR1 is SGHDT and CDR2 is YYEEEE. The CDR3 has 12 residues. This chain's CDR3 is CASSQGRDTIYF. As DNA, the CDR3 is TGTGCCAGCAGCCAGGGGAGAGACACCATATATTTT.

The chain employs TRBV5-1 and TRBJ1-2; 9 nucleotides align to TRBD1. Germline V gene data show CDR1 as SGHRS and CDR2 as YFSETQ. V trimming: 4 bases; J trimming: 7 bases; junction bases outside the gene matches: 5. This CDR3 comprises 13 residues. The CDR3 DNA reads as TGCGCCAGCAGCGGGGGACAGGGAGGTGGCTACACCTTC. Protein: CASSGGQGGGYTF.

The chain employs TRBV12-5 and TRBJ1-1; 11 bases agree with TRBD1. The CDR3 has 17 residues. The V segment lost 4 bases and the J segment 1 base; nucleotides outside the gene matches: 8. Germline CDR1 LGHNT, CDR2 FRNRAP. In DNA, the CDR3 is TGTGCTAGTGGTTCGCCCGGGACAGGGGGGTCGAACACTGAAGCTTTCTTT. Residues: CASGSPGTGGSNTEAFF.

This clone was detected a few times. The chain uses TRBV6-2 or TRBV6-3 and TRBJ1-5, with D possibly being TRBD1 (5 bases). The CDR3 totals 14 residues. Germline V gene data show CDR1 as MNHEY and CDR2 as SVGEGT. Trimming removed 2 bases at V and 6 bases at J, with 11 bases between. The CDR3 sequence: CASSYGGGTQPQHF. CDR3 nucleotides: TGTGCCAGCAGTTACGGCGGGGGAACTCAGCCCCAGCATTTT.